This T cell receptor (beta chain) emerged from a study of shared clonotypes between healthy human individuals. Germline CDR1 is LNHNV and CDR2 is YYDKDF (reference sequence). V lost 0 bases, J lost 5 bases, and 3 bases stayed unmatched. This CDR3 is built from 14 residues. The deep-level immunoSEQ assay was used. TCRdb keeps only in-frame clones here, not all; method: immunoSEQ multiplex PCR. This sample has more than 400,000 clones, with approximately 84% found just once. The rearrangement joins TRBV15 to TRBJ1-2; 7 positions agree with TRBD1. Sequencing was performed on PBMCs. The receptor's source is a woman aged 40-49 years in good health. Some clones in this sample may be carry-over from other donors' samples. The CDR3: CATSRDPGGYGYTF. The CDR3 DNA follows: TGTGCCACCAGCAGAGACCCAGGGGGTTATGGCTACACCTTC. Full variable domain (rest looked up from reference TRBV15 and TRBJ1-2): DAMVIQNPRYQVTQFGKPVTLSCSQTLNHNVMYWYQQKSSQAPKLLFHYYDKDFNNEADTPDNFQSRRPNTSFCFLDIRSPGLGDTAMYLCATSRDPGGYGYTFGSGTRLTVV.